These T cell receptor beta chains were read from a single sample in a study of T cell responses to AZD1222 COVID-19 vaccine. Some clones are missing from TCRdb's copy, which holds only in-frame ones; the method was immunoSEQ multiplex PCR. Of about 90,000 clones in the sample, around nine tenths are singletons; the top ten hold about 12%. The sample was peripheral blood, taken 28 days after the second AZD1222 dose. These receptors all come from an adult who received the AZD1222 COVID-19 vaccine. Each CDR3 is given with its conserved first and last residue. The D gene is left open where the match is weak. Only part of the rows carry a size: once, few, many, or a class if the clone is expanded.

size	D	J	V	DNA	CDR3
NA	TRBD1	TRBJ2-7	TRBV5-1	TGCGCCAGCAGCTCCCAAGACAGGGATGGAGGCTACGAGCAGTACTTC	CASSSQDRDGGYEQYF
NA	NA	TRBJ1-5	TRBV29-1	TGCAGCGTTGCGGATTTGGATCAGCCCCAGCATTTT	CSVADLDQPQHF
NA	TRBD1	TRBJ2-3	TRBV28	TGTGCCAGCAGTTCGGGACAGGGACCAGATACGCAGTATTTT	CASSSGQGPDTQYF
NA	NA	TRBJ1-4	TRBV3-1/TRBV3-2	TGTGCCAGCAGCCAGGGGGGAAAACTGTTTTTT	CASSQGGKLFF
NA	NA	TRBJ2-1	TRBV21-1	TGTGCCAGCATCTCTGGAGGTCCCAGCGGCCTTTTCTACAATGAGCAGTTCTTC	CASISGGPSGLFYNEQFF
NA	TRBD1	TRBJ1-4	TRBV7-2	TGTGCCAGCAGCTTAGAGGGGGCGGGTGAAAAACTGTTTTTT	CASSLEGAGEKLFF
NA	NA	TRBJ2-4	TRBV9	TGTGCCAGCAGCGTAGAACCAGTAAACATTCAGTACTTC	CASSVEPVNIQYF
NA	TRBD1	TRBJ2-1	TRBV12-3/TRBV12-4	TGTGCCAGCAGCCTCGACAGGGTTGAGCAGTTCTTC	CASSLDRVEQFF
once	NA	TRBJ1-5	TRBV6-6	TGTGCCAGCAGCCACGGATGGGGTGGGACGCAGCCCCAGCATTTT	CASSHGWGGTQPQHF
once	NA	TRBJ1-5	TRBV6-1	TGTGCCAGCAGTGAAGTGACCAACCAGCCCCAGCATTTT	CASSEVTNQPQHF
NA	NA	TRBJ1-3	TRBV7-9	TGTGCCAGCACTTGGGCGCCGGGAAACACCATATATTTT	CASTWAPGNTIYF
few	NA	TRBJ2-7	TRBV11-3	TGTGCCAGCAGTTATATCCAGGGCTACGAGCAGTACTTC	CASSYIQGYEQYF
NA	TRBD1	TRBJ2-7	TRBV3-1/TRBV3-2	TGTGCCAGCAGCATCGGGACAGGGAGCAACGAGCAGTACTTC	CASSIGTGSNEQYF
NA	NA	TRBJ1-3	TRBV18	TGTGCCAGCTCACCGGGCACAGGGTCTGGAAACACCATATATTTT	CASSPGTGSGNTIYF
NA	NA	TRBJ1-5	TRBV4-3	TGCGCCAGCAGCCAAGAACGCGATTTTAGCAATCAGCCCCAGCATTTT	CASSQERDFSNQPQHF
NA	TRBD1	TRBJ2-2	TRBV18	TGTGCCAGCTCACTCGAGACAGGGGGCGGCACCGGGGAGCTGTTTTTT	CASSLETGGGTGELFF
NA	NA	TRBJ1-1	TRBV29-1	TGCAGCGTTGACGGTGTGAACACTGAAGCTTTCTTT	CSVDGVNTEAFF
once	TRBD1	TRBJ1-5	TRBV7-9	TGTGCCAGCAGCTTAGCGCGGGACAGTGGGAATCAGCCCCAGCATTTT	CASSLARDSGNQPQHF
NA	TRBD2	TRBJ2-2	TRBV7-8	TGTGCCAGCAGCTTAAAGTTACAGACTAGCCCCGGGGAGCTGTTTTTT	CASSLKLQTSPGELFF
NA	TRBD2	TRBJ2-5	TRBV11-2	TGTGCCAGCCGGGGGAGGGACCGAGGACTACCTACGTACTTC	CASRGRDRGLPTYF
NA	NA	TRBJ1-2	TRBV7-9	TGTGCCAGCAGCTTAGCTTCCAGGGGACAAGGCTACACCTTC	CASSLASRGQGYTF
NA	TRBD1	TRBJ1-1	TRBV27	TGTGCCAGCAGTTTAGGGAGACAGGGGTCGGCTTTCTTT	CASSLGRQGSAFF
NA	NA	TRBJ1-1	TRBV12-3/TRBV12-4	TGTGCCAGCAGTCCAACAGCACTGCGGGCAGCTTTCTTT	CASSPTALRAAFF
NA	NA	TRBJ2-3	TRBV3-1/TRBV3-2	TGTGCCAGCAGCCAAGGAACAGATACGCAGTATTTT	CASSQGTDTQYF
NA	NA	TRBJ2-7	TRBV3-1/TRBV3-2	TGTGCCAGCAGCCAGACCGGACTGTCCTACGAGCAGTACTTC	CASSQTGLSYEQYF
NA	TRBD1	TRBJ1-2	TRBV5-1	TGCGCCAGCAGCTTTGGGGACAGTAGCTATGGCTACACCTTC	CASSFGDSSYGYTF
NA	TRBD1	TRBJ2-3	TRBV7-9	TGTGCCAGCAGCTGGCCGGGACAGGGCCTTACAGATACGCAGTATTTT	CASSWPGQGLTDTQYF
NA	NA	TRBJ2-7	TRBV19	TGTGCCAGTAGTATAGCGGGAGCGGGCAACGAGCAGTACTTC	CASSIAGAGNEQYF
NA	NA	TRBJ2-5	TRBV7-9	TGTGCCAGCAGCTTAGTGGACACCCAAGAGACCCAGTACTTC	CASSLVDTQETQYF
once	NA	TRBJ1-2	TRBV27	TGTGCCAGCAGTTTGAACAGGAACTATGGCTACACCTTC	CASSLNRNYGYTF
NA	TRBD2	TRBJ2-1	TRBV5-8	TGTGCCAGCAGCCTCGGGACTAGCGGGAAGGTTGAGCAGTTCTTC	CASSLGTSGKVEQFF
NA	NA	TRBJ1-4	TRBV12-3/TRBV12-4	TGTGCCAGCAGTCCGGGTACGGCGGAAAAACTGTTTTTT	CASSPGTAEKLFF
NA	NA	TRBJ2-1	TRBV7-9	TGTGCCAGCAGCTTCCTGGACTCCTACAATGAGCAGTTCTTC	CASSFLDSYNEQFF
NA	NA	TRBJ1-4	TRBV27	TGTGCCAGCAGTTTAAGACAACCAACTCCTGAAAAACTGTTTTTT	CASSLRQPTPEKLFF
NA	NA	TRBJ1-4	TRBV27	TGTGCCAGCGCTCGTGAAAAACTGTTTTTT	CASAREKLFF
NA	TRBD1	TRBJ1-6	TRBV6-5	TGTGCCAGCAGTCCACGGACAGGGGCTTCACCCCTCCACTTT	CASSPRTGASPLHF
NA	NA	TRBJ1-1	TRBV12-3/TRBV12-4	TGTGCCAGCAGTTTAATGGGGAACACTGAAGCTTTCTTT	CASSLMGNTEAFF
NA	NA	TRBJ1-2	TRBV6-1	TGTGCCAGCAGTGAACGGGGATGGGGGGCTTATGGCTACACCTTC	CASSERGWGAYGYTF
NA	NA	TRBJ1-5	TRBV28	TGTGCCGGCCAGGGCAGAAGCAATCAGCCCCAGCATTTT	CAGQGRSNQPQHF
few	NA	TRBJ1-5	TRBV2	TGTGCCAGCGGGGTTGGAAGCAATCAGCCCCAGCATTTT	CASGVGSNQPQHF
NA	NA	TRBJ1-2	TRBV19	TGTGCCAGTAGTATTCCAAGGGGGGTATATGGCTACACCTTC	CASSIPRGVYGYTF
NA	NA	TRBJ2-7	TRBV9	TGTGCCAGCAGCCCAGGCAGGGGGGAAGGGTTCTCAGACGAGCAGTACTTC	CASSPGRGEGFSDEQYF
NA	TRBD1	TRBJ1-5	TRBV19	TGTGCCAGTAGGATTGACAGGGACGGGCCCCAGCATTTT	CASRIDRDGPQHF
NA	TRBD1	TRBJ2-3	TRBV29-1	TGCAGCGCTAGGACAGGGGGCGCAGATACGCAGTATTTT	CSARTGGADTQYF
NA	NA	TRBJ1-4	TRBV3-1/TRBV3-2	TGTGCCAGCAAGACGGGAAATGAAAAACTGTTTTTT	CASKTGNEKLFF
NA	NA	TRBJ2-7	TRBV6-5	TGTGCCAGCAGTTACAGGGCAGAGGGACCCTCCGAGCAGTACTTC	CASSYRAEGPSEQYF
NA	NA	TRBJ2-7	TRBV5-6	TGTGCCAGCAGCTTCGATGACGGCTACGAGCAGTACTTC	CASSFDDGYEQYF
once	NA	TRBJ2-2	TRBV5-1	TGCGCCAGCAGCCCAAGAGGGGGTAGGGACACCGGGGAGCTGTTTTTT	CASSPRGGRDTGELFF
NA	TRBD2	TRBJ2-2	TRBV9	TGTGCCAGCAGCGTCCAGGGAGGGTCGGCGAACACCGGGGAGCTGTTTTTT	CASSVQGGSANTGELFF
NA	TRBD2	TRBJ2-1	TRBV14	TGTGCCAGCAGCCAAGGAGTGACTAGCGGGAGAGGTGAGCAGTTCTTC	CASSQGVTSGRGEQFF
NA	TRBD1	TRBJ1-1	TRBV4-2	TGTGCCAGCAGCTCTACCGGGACAGGATGGACTGAAGCTTTCTTT	CASSSTGTGWTEAFF
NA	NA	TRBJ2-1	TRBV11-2	TGTGCCAGCAGCTTAGACCCGGGGGATGAGCAGTTCTTC	CASSLDPGDEQFF
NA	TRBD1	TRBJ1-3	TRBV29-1	TGCAGCGTTGGGGACAGCGTCTCTGGAAACACCATATATTTT	CSVGDSVSGNTIYF
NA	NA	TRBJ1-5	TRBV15	TGTGCCACCAGCAGAGACGCTATGGGACGGGTCAATCAGCCCCAGCATTTT	CATSRDAMGRVNQPQHF
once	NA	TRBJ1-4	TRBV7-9	TGTGCCAGCAGCTTGGACAGTAATGAAAAACTGTTTTTT	CASSLDSNEKLFF
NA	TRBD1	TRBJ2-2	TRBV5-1	TGCGCCAGCAGCTTGGGAAGACCGGGACAGAGGAACACCGGGGAGCTGTTTTTT	CASSLGRPGQRNTGELFF
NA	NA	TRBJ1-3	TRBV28	TGTGCCAGCACCGCCCTGGACTCTGGAAACACCATATATTTT	CASTALDSGNTIYF